The clone carrying this T cell receptor beta chain showed up many times. Antigen specificity is unknown. The sample is drawn from a study of early T cells in non-severe SARS-CoV-2 infection. Turning to the study itself: The authors sequenced bulk RNA from unsorted whole blood, leaving chains unpaired.

Unique molecular identifiers were added to individual cDNA molecules. MiXCR, run by TCRdb on the 5' RACE reads, gives a single entry per CDR3 protein. The sample holds some 54,000 distinct CDR3 sequences, roughly 9.7% seen once. CDR1 is SGDLS, CDR2 YYNGEE, per germline. The CDR3 loop spans 13 amino acids. V was shortened by 1 base and J by 7 bases, with 9 bases between the two germline ends. Study-level results: Anti-spike CD8 specificities were favored by VDJdb matching, whose results missed private and CD4 specificities.

The TCR sequence derives from an adult who was a healthcare worker with PCR-confirmed SARS-CoV-2 infection or an uninfected control (not recorded which). V usage is TRBV9 and J usage is TRBJ2-1; D remains ambiguous. The source material was whole blood. The chain's CDR3 is CASSVQSWNEQFF. The CDR3 region has the DNA TGTGCCAGCAGCGTACAGAGTTGGAATGAGCAGTTCTTC.